These T cell receptor beta chains were read from a single sample in a study of T-cell memory formation after mild COVID-19. One entry per CDR3 protein, called by TCRdb with MiXCR from the 5' RACE reads. The data contain 150,000 to 200,000 distinct CDR3 sequences, 16% of them seen just once; the ten biggest clones take up approximately 2%. The sample was PBMCs or a T cell subset sorted from them (not recorded which). All receptors come from an adult woman who had mild COVID-19 (a few samples of this study predate the infection). Cell type and time point are not known. The CDR3 runs from the conserved cysteine through the conserved F or W. The order of the fields is clone size, D gene, J gene, V gene, CDR3 protein, CDR3 DNA. D genes are given only for firm matches. Size values are once, few and many counts, or a class for expanded clones, and some rows have none.

size: NA
D: TRBD2
J: TRBJ2-3
V: TRBV12-3/TRBV12-4
CDR3: CASSKSGGTDTQYF
DNA: TGTGCCAGCAGTAAGAGCGGGGGCACAGATACGCAGTATTTT

size: many
D: NA
J: TRBJ2-1
V: TRBV5-1
CDR3: CASSLEVVAANNEQFF
DNA: TGCGCCAGCAGCTTGGAAGTGGTTGCCGCCAACAATGAGCAGTTCTTC

size: NA
D: TRBD1
J: TRBJ2-1
V: TRBV27
CDR3: CASNYGTGGHHEQFF
DNA: TGTGCCAGCAACTACGGGACAGGAGGGCACCATGAGCAGTTCTTC

size: few
D: NA
J: TRBJ1-2
V: TRBV30
CDR3: CAWTRGTGGYGYTF
DNA: TGTGCCTGGACCCGAGGAACGGGGGGCTATGGCTACACCTTC

size: few
D: TRBD2
J: TRBJ2-1
V: TRBV11-3
CDR3: CASSPGTSGGREQFF
DNA: TGTGCCAGCAGCCCCGGGACTAGCGGGGGACGGGAGCAGTTCTTC

size: NA
D: NA
J: TRBJ2-7
V: TRBV7-2
CDR3: CASSLAGTSYEQYF
DNA: TGTGCCAGCAGCTTAGCCGGGACGTCCTACGAGCAGTACTTC

size: NA
D: NA
J: TRBJ1-1
V: TRBV20-1
CDR3: CSASPGYMNTEAFF
DNA: TGCAGTGCTAGTCCCGGCTACATGAACACTGAAGCTTTCTTT

size: few
D: NA
J: TRBJ2-3
V: TRBV20-1
CDR3: CSARDFRRTDTQYF
DNA: TGCAGTGCTAGAGATTTCCGGCGCACAGATACGCAGTATTTT

size: few
D: TRBD2
J: TRBJ2-3
V: TRBV20-1
CDR3: CSARLVAGGSDTQYF
DNA: TGCAGTGCTAGATTGGTAGCGGGAGGGTCAGATACGCAGTATTTT

size: NA
D: NA
J: TRBJ1-4
V: TRBV7-9
CDR3: CASSLGREKLFF
DNA: TGTGCCAGCAGCTTAGGGAGAGAAAAACTGTTTTTT

size: few
D: NA
J: TRBJ1-1
V: TRBV6-5
CDR3: CASNPFRGATEAFF
DNA: TGTGCCAGCAACCCTTTCCGGGGGGCCACTGAAGCTTTCTTT

size: many
D: TRBD1
J: TRBJ1-5
V: TRBV20-1
CDR3: CSARDRDRGSIFGNQPQHF
DNA: TGCAGTGCTAGAGATCGGGACAGGGGCTCGATTTTTGGCAATCAGCCCCAGCATTTT

size: NA
D: TRBD1
J: TRBJ2-5
V: TRBV20-1
CDR3: CSARDLARGRETQYF
DNA: TGCAGTGCTAGAGATTTGGCCAGGGGGCGGGAGACCCAGTACTTC

size: few
D: TRBD2
J: TRBJ2-2
V: TRBV25-1
CDR3: CASSEFRGDRTGELFF
DNA: TGTGCCAGCAGTGAATTTCGGGGGGATCGTACCGGGGAGCTGTTTTTT

size: NA
D: NA
J: TRBJ1-4
V: TRBV5-1
CDR3: CASKSGSNANEKLFF
DNA: TGCGCCAGCAAATCGGGATCCAACGCGAATGAAAAACTGTTTTTT

size: few
D: NA
J: TRBJ1-6
V: TRBV12-3/TRBV12-4
CDR3: CASSLQGVNSPLHF
DNA: TGTGCCAGCAGTTTACAAGGGGTAAATTCACCCCTCCACTTT

size: once
D: NA
J: TRBJ1-2
V: TRBV12-3/TRBV12-4
CDR3: CASSSPLGGGYTF
DNA: TGTGCCAGCAGTTCCCCTCTAGGGGGGGGCTACACCTTC

size: NA
D: TRBD2
J: TRBJ2-3
V: TRBV3-1
CDR3: CASSQLAGSTDTQYF
DNA: TGTGCCAGCAGCCAACTAGCGGGGTCCACAGATACGCAGTATTTT

size: NA
D: NA
J: TRBJ1-5
V: TRBV11-2
CDR3: CASSLLVRLGHF
DNA: TGTGCCAGCAGCTTATTAGTGCGACTGGGCCATTTT

size: few
D: NA
J: TRBJ2-2
V: TRBV5-1
CDR3: CASSLEPLTGELFF
DNA: TGCGCCAGCAGCTTGGAACCCCTCACCGGGGAGCTGTTTTTT

size: few
D: NA
J: TRBJ1-6
V: TRBV5-1
CDR3: CASSSDPRGSPLHF
DNA: TGCGCCAGCAGCTCGGACCCTAGGGGCTCACCCCTCCACTTT

size: NA
D: NA
J: TRBJ2-1
V: TRBV5-1
CDR3: CASSLIPETYNEQFF
DNA: TGCGCCAGCAGCTTAATCCCCGAGACCTACAATGAGCAGTTCTTC

size: many
D: TRBD1
J: TRBJ2-7
V: TRBV20-1
CDR3: CSARRRQGPSYEQYF
DNA: TGCAGTGCTAGACGAAGACAGGGCCCTTCCTACGAGCAGTACTTC

size: NA
D: NA
J: TRBJ2-1
V: TRBV7-2
CDR3: CASSFDAGLQGEQFF
DNA: TGTGCCAGCAGCTTCGACGCGGGACTTCAGGGTGAGCAGTTCTTC

size: NA
D: TRBD1
J: TRBJ2-7
V: TRBV11-2
CDR3: CASSPDRVPYEQYF
DNA: TGTGCCAGCAGTCCTGACAGGGTCCCCTACGAGCAGTACTTC

size: NA
D: TRBD2
J: TRBJ2-1
V: TRBV4-3
CDR3: CASSQLGGLAPEQFF
DNA: TGCGCCAGCAGCCAGTTGGGGGGACTAGCACCTGAGCAGTTCTTC

size: few
D: NA
J: TRBJ2-3
V: TRBV3-1
CDR3: CASSQATKDTQYF
DNA: TGTGCCAGCAGCCAAGCCACCAAAGATACGCAGTATTTT

size: NA
D: NA
J: TRBJ1-4
V: TRBV9
CDR3: CASSVGATNEKLFF
DNA: TGTGCCAGCAGCGTCGGAGCAACTAATGAAAAACTGTTTTTT

size: few
D: NA
J: TRBJ1-5
V: TRBV25-1
CDR3: CASSPTWDQPQHF
DNA: TGTGCCAGCAGTCCCACGTGGGATCAGCCCCAGCATTTT

size: few
D: TRBD1
J: TRBJ1-1
V: TRBV7-9
CDR3: CASSLGTVGTEAFF
DNA: TGTGCCAGCAGCTTGGGGACAGTCGGCACTGAAGCTTTCTTT